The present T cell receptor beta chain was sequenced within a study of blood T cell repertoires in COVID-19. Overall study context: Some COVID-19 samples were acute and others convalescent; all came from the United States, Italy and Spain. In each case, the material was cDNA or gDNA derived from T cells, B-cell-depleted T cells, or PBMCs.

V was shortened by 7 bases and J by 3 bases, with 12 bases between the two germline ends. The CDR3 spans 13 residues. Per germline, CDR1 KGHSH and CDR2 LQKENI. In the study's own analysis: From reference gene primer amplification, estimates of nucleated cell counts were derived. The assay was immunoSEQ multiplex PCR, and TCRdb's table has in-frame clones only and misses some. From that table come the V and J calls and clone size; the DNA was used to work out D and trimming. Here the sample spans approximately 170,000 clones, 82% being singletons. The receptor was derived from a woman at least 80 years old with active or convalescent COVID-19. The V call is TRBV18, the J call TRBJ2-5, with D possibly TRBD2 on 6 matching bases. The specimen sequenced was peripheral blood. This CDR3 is CASCGRREETQYF. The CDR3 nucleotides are TGTGCCAGCTGCGGCAGGAGGGAAGAGACCCAGTACTTC.